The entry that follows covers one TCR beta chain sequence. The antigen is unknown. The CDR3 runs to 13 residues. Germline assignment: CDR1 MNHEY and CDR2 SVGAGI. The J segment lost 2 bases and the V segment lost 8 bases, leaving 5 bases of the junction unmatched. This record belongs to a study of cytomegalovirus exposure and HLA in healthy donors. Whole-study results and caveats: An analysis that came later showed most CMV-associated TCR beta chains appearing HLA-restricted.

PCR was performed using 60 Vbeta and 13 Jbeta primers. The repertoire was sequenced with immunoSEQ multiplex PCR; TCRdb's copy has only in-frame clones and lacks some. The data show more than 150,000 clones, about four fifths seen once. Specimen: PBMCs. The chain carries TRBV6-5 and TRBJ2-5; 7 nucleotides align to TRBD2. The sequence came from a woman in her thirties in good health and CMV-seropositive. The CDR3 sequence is CASAWGGQETQYF. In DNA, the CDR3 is TGTGCCAGCGCCTGGGGGGGACAAGAGACCCAGTACTTC.